The 28 T cell receptor beta chains given below trace back to one sample, sequenced in a study of blood T cell repertoires in COVID-19. Sequenced by immunoSEQ multiplex PCR; TCRdb stores in-frame clones only, minus some. The sample yields about 150,000 clones, around 88% seen once. The source material was peripheral blood. The receptors were gathered from a human donor in a cohort sampled during active COVID-19.

V is TRBV5-8 and J is TRBJ1-2, with D tentatively TRBD1 (5 bases). V shed 3 bases and J shed 3 bases, with 21 bases lying between them. The CDR3 totals 17 residues. CDR1 SGHTS and CDR2 YDEGEE come from the germline V gene. This chain's CDR3 is CASSSPLMQGLYYGYTF. In DNA, the CDR3 is TGTGCCAGCAGCTCTCCTTTGATGCAGGGTCTATACTATGGCTACACCTTC. The full variable domain, in which reference TRBV5-8 and TRBJ1-2 provide the parts outside the CDR3, is EAGVTQSPTHLIKTRGQQATLRCSPISGHTSVYWYQQALGLGLQFLLWYDEGEERNRGNFPPRFSGRQFPNYSSELNVNALELEDSALYLCASSSPLMQGLYYGYTFGSGTRLTVV.

This chain joins TRBV4-2 and TRBJ2-7; TRBD1 might be the D (5 bases). The V and J ends lost 1 base and 3 bases respectively, with 13 bases between them. Germline loops: CDR1 LGHNA, CDR2 YNFKEQ. This CDR3 is built from 15 residues. CDR3 nucleotide sequence: TGTGCCAGCAGCCAAGCTAGGGGCTTGAGCTACGAGCAGTACTTC. It encodes CASSQARGLSYEQYF.

This clone occurred once. The V and J genes are TRBV5-5 and TRBJ2-7, with TRBD1 as a possible D gene (6 bases). The germline V gene has CDR1 SGHKS and CDR2 YYEKEE (reference sequence). The CDR3 runs 13 residues. V dropped 7 bases and J dropped 2 bases, with 13 bases sitting between them. CDR3 sequence (DNA): TGTGCCAGCTCCGCGTCAGGGGCCTACGAGCAGTACTTC. This gives the protein CASSASGAYEQYF.

J is TRBJ1-2 and V is TRBV7-8, with a possible D match to TRBD1 (5 bases). CDR1 SGHVS and CDR2 FQNEAQ come from the germline V gene. The length of the CDR3 is 14 residues. The V and J ends lost 5 bases and 0 bases respectively, with 10 bases between them. The CDR3 DNA reads TGTGCCAGCAGCGCGGACATTTCTAACTATGGCTACACCTTC. It yields the protein CASSADISNYGYTF.

The rearrangement uses TRBV5-1 and TRBJ2-7; D perhaps matches TRBD2 (7 bases). CDR1 and CDR2 (germline): SGHRS, YFSETQ. This CDR3 region has 14 residues. The V end was cut by 4 bases, the J end by 6 bases, with 17 bases between. CDR3 DNA sequence: TGCGCCAGCAGCCCTAGTTTTCGGGGGGCCGAGCAGTACTTC. Amino acids: CASSPSFRGAEQYF.

The chain combines TRBV9 with TRBJ2-1; 7 bases map to TRBD2. This CDR3 region has 14 residues. Trimming took 4 bases from V and 0 from J; bases not matched to a gene: 1. Germline lookup yields CDR1 SGDLS and CDR2 YYNGEE. CDR3 residues: CASSIAGSYNEQFF. The DNA for the CDR3 is TGTGCCAGCAGCATAGCGGGCTCCTACAATGAGCAGTTCTTC. The complete variable domain, with remaining parts taken from reference TRBV9 and TRBJ2-1, reads DSGVTQTPKHLITATGQRVTLRCSPRSGDLSVYWYQQSLDQGLQFLIQYYNGEERAKGNILERFSAQQFPDLHSELNLSSLELGDSALYFCASSIAGSYNEQFFGPGTRLTVL.

This clone was recorded a few times. The chain uses TRBV11-3 and TRBJ2-3; weak D call: TRBD2 (5 bases). Germline V CDR1 and CDR2: SGHNT, YENEEA. V lost 1 base and J 8 bases, leaving 19 bases between the germline ends. The length of the CDR3 is 16 residues. Here the CDR3 reads CASSLASRSEAGTQYF. The CDR3 DNA follows: TGTGCCAGCAGCTTAGCTTCGCGATCGGAGGCTGGTACGCAGTATTTT. Complete variable domain (other parts from reference TRBV11-3 and TRBJ2-3): EAGVVQSPRYKIIEKKQPVAFWCNPISGHNTLYWYLQNLGQGPELLIRYENEEAVDDSQLPKDRFSAERLKGVDSTLKIQPAELGDSAVYLCASSLASRSEAGTQYFGPGTRLTVL.

The chain combines TRBV18 with TRBJ2-6; the D gene is possibly TRBD2 (6 bases). Germline lookup yields CDR1 KGHSH and CDR2 LQKENI. Trimming shortened V by 3 bases and J by 4 bases, and 16 bases separated the two germline ends. CDR3 length: 17 amino acids. The CDR3 reads CASSPRDRGPGANVLTF. CDR3 coding DNA: TGTGCCAGCTCACCGCGGGACCGAGGGCCGGGGGCCAACGTCCTGACTTTC.

The chain links TRBV4-1 to TRBJ1-1, with D hard to call. V was shortened by 0 bases and J by 0 bases, with 5 bases between the two germline ends. Per the germline V gene, CDR1 is MGHRA and CDR2 is YSYEKL. The CDR3 is 14 amino acids. Here the CDR3 DNA reads TGCGCCAGCAGCCAAGACCCCGTGAACACTGAAGCTTTCTTT. Its protein is CASSQDPVNTEAFF.

The chain couples TRBV7-9 to TRBJ2-7, with TRBD1 as a possible D gene (5 bases). The CDR3 sequence is 12 residues long. Looked up from germline, CDR1 is SEHNR and CDR2 is FQNEAQ (reference sequence). Trimming removed 1 base from V and 5 bases from J, with 6 bases in between. As DNA, the CDR3 is TGTGCCAGCAGCTTAGGCAGGGACGAGCAGTACTTC. As protein: CASSLGRDEQYF. Together with reference TRBV7-9 and TRBJ2-7, the CDR3 gives the full variable domain: DTGVSQNPRHKITKRGQNVTFRCDPISEHNRLYWYRQTLGQGPEFLTYFQNEAQLEKSRLLSDRFSAERPKGSFSTLEIQRTEQGDSAMYLCASSLGRDEQYFGPGTRLTVT.

The genes are TRBV6-1 and TRBJ2-1; 8 bases agree with TRBD2. CDR3 size: 14 residues. V was clipped by 3 bases and J by 8 bases; unmatched bases: 6. Germline V lookup: CDR1 MNHNS, CDR2 SASEGT. CDR3: CASSEPGLVYEQFF. CDR3 in DNA: TGTGCCAGCAGTGAGCCGGGACTAGTCTATGAGCAGTTCTTC.

The V call is TRBV2, the J call TRBJ2-7; maybe TRBD2 (6 bases). CDR1 and CDR2 from the germline V gene are SNHLY and FYNNEI. The CDR3 runs 14 residues. V was clipped by 4 bases and J by 5 bases, with 15 bases between them. CDR3 in DNA: TGTGCCAGCAGTGGGGCAGGGAGGTTCCACGAGCAGTACTTC. Its protein is CASSGAGRFHEQYF.

The CDR3 DNA reads as TGTGCCAGCAGCCAAAAGCGGGGAGGGGAGACCCAGTACTTC. This gives the protein CASSQKRGGETQYF. The rearrangement joins TRBV5-4 to TRBJ2-5; the match to TRBD2 covers 7 bases. This CDR3 comprises 14 residues. The germline gives CDR1 SGHNT, CDR2 YYREEE (reference sequence). J gave up 5 bases and V 4 bases, and 8 bases lay outside the gene matches.

V and J are TRBV18 and TRBJ1-2, with unresolved D. The CDR3 runs to 13 residues. Trimming took 6 bases from V and 4 from J, leaving 12 bases between them. Per germline, CDR1 KGHSH and CDR2 LQKENI. The CDR3 is CASSREEGYGYTF. CDR3 nucleotides: TGTGCCAGCTCTCGCGAGGAAGGCTATGGCTACACCTTC.

The chain couples TRBV11-2 to TRBJ2-3; the D gene is possibly TRBD1 (5 bases). CDR1 is SGHAT, CDR2 FQNNGV, per germline. The CDR3 length is 15 residues. Trimming cost V 2 bases and J 2 bases, with 11 bases left between them. CDR3 sequence (DNA): TGTGCCAGCAGCTTATTACAGGCCTACACAGATACGCAGTATTTT. This translates into CASSLLQAYTDTQYF.

This rearrangement joins TRBV6-4 to TRBJ1-3, with no clear D. The CDR3 totals 15 residues. Trimming removed 2 bases at V and 4 bases at J, with 12 bases between. Per the germline V gene, CDR1 is MRHNA and CDR2 is SNTAGT. DNA of the CDR3: TGTGCCAGCAGTGACCGTGCAGGCGCGGGAAACACCATATATTTT. Protein product: CASSDRAGAGNTIYF.

This chain links TRBV11-3 with TRBJ2-7; 11 nucleotides agree with TRBD2. Germline CDR1 SGHNT, CDR2 YENEEA. V dropped 4 bases and J dropped 7; count of bases not matched to a gene: 9. The CDR3 is made up of 15 amino acids. The DNA for the CDR3 is TGTGCCAGCAGCTCGACTAGCGGGAATTGGGGTGAGCAGTACTTC. It translates to CASSSTSGNWGEQYF. Filled out from reference TRBV11-3 and TRBJ2-7, the complete variable domain reads EAGVVQSPRYKIIEKKQPVAFWCNPISGHNTLYWYLQNLGQGPELLIRYENEEAVDDSQLPKDRFSAERLKGVDSTLKIQPAELGDSAVYLCASSSTSGNWGEQYFGPGTRLTVT.

The rearrangement links TRBV12-3 or TRBV12-4 to TRBJ2-7, with 8 bases lining up with TRBD2. The CDR3 has 13 amino acids. Unmatched junction bases numbered 5, after V lost 5 bases and J lost 5 bases. CDR3 in amino acids: CASSAGTSNEQYF. The DNA for the CDR3 is TGTGCCAGCAGTGCCGGGACTAGTAACGAGCAGTACTTC.

The V call is TRBV7-9, the J call TRBJ2-7; 7 bases line up with TRBD1. Looked up from germline, CDR1 is SEHNR and CDR2 is FQNEAQ (reference sequence). Trimming removed 4 bases from V and 4 bases from J; junction bases left unmatched: 4. The CDR3 is made up of 13 amino acids. DNA for the CDR3: TGTGCCAGCAGCTCCGCAGGGGGATACGAGCAGTACTTC. This gives the protein CASSSAGGYEQYF.

V is TRBV10-3 and J is TRBJ2-7, with D maybe TRBD2 (5 bases). Trimming cost V 3 bases and J 1 base, with 10 bases left between them. The CDR3 has 14 amino acids. Per germline, CDR1 ENHRY and CDR2 SYGVKD. The CDR3 reads CAISDPSGSYEQYF. As DNA, the CDR3 is TGTGCCATCAGTGACCCCTCGGGATCCTACGAGCAGTACTTC.

The V call is TRBV5-6, the J call TRBJ1-1; a weak D match, TRBD1 (5 bases). Per germline, CDR1 SGHDT and CDR2 YYEEEE. Trimming left V 0 bases short and J 0 bases short, with 12 bases between. The CDR3 length is 16 residues. The chain's CDR3 is CASSLVRGPMNTEAFF. Here the CDR3 DNA reads TGTGCCAGCAGCTTGGTTAGGGGTCCAATGAACACTGAAGCTTTCTTT.

The count of this clone is one. The rearrangement uses TRBV9 and TRBJ1-2, with D possibly being TRBD1 (6 bases). V lost 4 bases and J lost 2, with 15 bases in between. The CDR3 spans 15 residues. CDR1 SGDLS and CDR2 YYNGEE come from the germline V gene. DNA for the CDR3: TGTGCCAGCAGCCCCCTGGACAGCCCAAACTATGGCTACACCTTC. It encodes CASSPLDSPNYGYTF.

The V and J genes are TRBV4-1 and TRBJ1-2; the match to TRBD1 covers 9 bases. CDR3 length: 15 residues. V lost 1 base and J lost 4; bases outside the gene matches: 4. Germline CDR1 is MGHRA and CDR2 is YSYEKL. The CDR3: CASSQAGQGGYGYTF. In DNA form, the CDR3 reads TGCGCCAGCAGCCAAGCGGGACAGGGAGGCTATGGCTACACCTTC.

The rearrangement uses TRBV28 and TRBJ2-7, with 10 nucleotides matching TRBD1. V trimming: 6 bases; J trimming: 3 bases; junction bases outside the gene matches: 5. CDR1 and CDR2 (germline): MDHEN, SYDVKM. This CDR3 comprises 14 residues. The CDR3 is CASSPGQGYYEQYF. The CDR3 nucleotides are TGTGCCAGCAGCCCGGGACAGGGGTACTACGAGCAGTACTTC. The full variable domain, its missing parts supplied by reference TRBV28 and TRBJ2-7, is DVKVTQSSRYLVKRTGEKVFLECVQDMDHENMFWYRQDPGLGLRLIYFSYDVKMKEKGDIPEGYSVSREKKERFSLILESASTNQTSMYLCASSPGQGYYEQYFGPGTRLTVT.

The rearrangement uses TRBV24-1 and TRBJ2-7, with a weak D call TRBD2 (6 bases). Trimming removed 6 bases at V and 6 bases at J, with 17 bases between. The CDR3 runs 14 residues. The germline CDR1 and CDR2 sequences are KGHDR and SFDVKD. The CDR3 is CATSSPARGSEQYF. The CDR3 DNA sequence: TGTGCCACCAGTTCGCCTGCCCGGGGGAGCGAGCAGTACTTC.

This chain links TRBV10-1 with TRBJ1-6, with no clear D. This CDR3 comprises 13 residues. Trimming took off 3 bases at V and 7 bases at J, with 7 bases between the two ends. Germline loops: CDR1 WNHNN, CDR2 SYGVQD (reference sequence). In DNA, the CDR3 is TGCGCCAGCAGTGATCGGTGGAATTCACCCCTCCACTTT. Translated, it gives CASSDRWNSPLHF.

This chain joins TRBV6-5 and TRBJ1-1; D is ambiguous. V was clipped by 2 bases and J by 6 bases, with 10 bases between them. CDR1 and CDR2 from the germline V gene are MNHEY and SVGAGI. This CDR3 region has 13 residues. CDR3 bases: TGTGCCAGCAGTTACGACCGGGTTTCTGAAGCTTTCTTT. As protein: CASSYDRVSEAFF.

This clone was picked up one time. CDR3 sequence: CASNPGEQYF. CDR3 in DNA: TGTGCCAGCAACCCCGGCGAGCAGTACTTC. The chain joins TRBV2 to TRBJ2-7; D gene uncertain. The CDR3 length is 10 residues. CDR1 and CDR2 (germline): SNHLY, FYNNEI. The V gene lost 7 bases and the J gene lost 6 bases, with 7 bases spanning the gap.